This T cell receptor beta chain was recovered during a study of OX40 agonist ivuxolimab in advanced cancers. Worth noting for this clone: Its antigen is unidentified.

V lost 5 bases to trimming and J lost 5 bases, with 8 bases between them. The V gene's germline CDR1 is LNHDA and CDR2 SQIVND (reference sequence). The CDR3 length is 12 residues. Generated by immunoSEQ multiplex PCR, the TCRdb table keeps only in-frame clones and is missing some. The sample holds 45,000 to 75,000 clones; roughly 77% are singletons and the top ten take 1.2%. Study-wide points: Some nonresponders likewise displayed low normalized T-cell clonal expansion.

The V gene is TRBV19, the J gene TRBJ2-3; no firm D call. This TCR derives from an adult with an advanced solid tumor such as melanoma, head and neck, liver or kidney cancer. The sample consisted of CD4+ or CD8+ T cells sorted from blood, taken in a trial of the OX40 agonist ivuxolimab. CDR3 DNA sequence: TGTGCCAGTAGTCTGCTAGGAGATACGCAGTATTTT. Residues: CASSLLGDTQYF.